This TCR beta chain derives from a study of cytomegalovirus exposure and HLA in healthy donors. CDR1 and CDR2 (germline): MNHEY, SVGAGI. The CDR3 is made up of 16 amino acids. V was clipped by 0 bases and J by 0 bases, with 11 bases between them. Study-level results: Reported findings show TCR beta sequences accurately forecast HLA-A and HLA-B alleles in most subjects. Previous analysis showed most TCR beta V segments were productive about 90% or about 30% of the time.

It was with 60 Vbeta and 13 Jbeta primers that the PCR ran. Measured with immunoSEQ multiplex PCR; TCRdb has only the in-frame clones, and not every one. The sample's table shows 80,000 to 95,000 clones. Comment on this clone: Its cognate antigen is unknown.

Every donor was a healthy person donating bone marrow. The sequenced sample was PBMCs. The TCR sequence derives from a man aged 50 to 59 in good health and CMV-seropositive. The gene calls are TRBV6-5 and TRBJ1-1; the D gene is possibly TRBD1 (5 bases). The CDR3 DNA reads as TGTGCCAGCAGTTACTCTTGGACAATCATGAACACTGAAGCTTTCTTT. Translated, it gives CASSYSWTIMNTEAFF.